This note documents a single T cell receptor (beta chain) sequence. Original analysis: How many nucleated cells were present was estimated from reference gene primer amplification. Profiled with immunoSEQ multiplex PCR; TCRdb holds only in-frame clones, not every one. Clone size and the V and J calls come from that table; the DNA yielded D and trimming. Altogether about 390,000 clones are present, around nine tenths being singletons, with the ten largest covering 10%. This CDR3 has 15 residues. V shed 6 bases and J shed 3 bases, with 14 bases lying between them. Per germline, CDR1 KGHSH and CDR2 LQKENI. This record comes from a study of blood T cell repertoires in COVID-19.

The receptor was isolated from a woman aged 50 to 60 who had recovered from COVID-19. The chain carries TRBV18 and TRBJ1-4; maybe TRBD1 (5 bases). Input material: PBMCs or T cells enriched from blood (not recorded which). CDR3 protein: CASSLLGAANEKLFF. CDR3 DNA: TGTGCCAGCTCTCTCCTTGGGGCGGCTAATGAAAAACTGTTTTTT. The full variable domain, with the rest looked up from reference TRBV18 and TRBJ1-4, is NAGVMQNPRHLVRRRGQEARLRCSPMKGHSHVYWYRQLPEEGLKFMVYLQKENIIDESGMPKERFSAEFPKEGPSILRIQQVVRGDSAAYFCASSLLGAANEKLFFGSGTQLSVL.